This T cell receptor (beta chain) was documented in a study of regulatory T cells in long-lasting Graves disease (dated by TCRdb to 2020 to 2022). General notes on the study: Persistent Graves' disease meant more than 5 years of antithyroid drug treatment with TSH receptor autoantibodies that stayed positive. Persistent Graves' disease patients were compared with newly diagnosed Graves' disease patients by peripheral blood TCR sequencing and RNA sequencing. Persistent Graves' disease patients in the clinical cohort had taken antithyroid drugs for about 10.3 years on average. The study took place in China and was registered as a clinical trial. A total of about 35 samples underwent TCR sequencing, from about 13 patients with persistent Graves' disease and approximately 20 patients with newly diagnosed Graves' disease. What the work shows at the level of the full study, not this receptor alone: Persistent patients shared more public clonotypes among themselves (approximately 2,500) than newly diagnosed patients did (about 1,000). Compared with newly diagnosed patients, persistent Graves' disease patients had lower TCR Shannon entropy and fewer highly expanded clones, which suggests clonal expansion. Peripheral blood alone was examined, since thyroid tissue, which constituted the primary lesion, could not be accessed. Persistent disease showed preferential use of TRBV28, TRBJ1-2 and TRBJ2-5, whereas newly diagnosed disease favored TRBV20-1 and TRBJ2-1. The authors acknowledged the small sample size as a limitation that may reduce accuracy. Sequencing and analysis were restricted to the TCR beta chain.

Sample time point, as interpreted from the label and publication: persistent/refractory GD, antithyroid drugs over 5 years with positive TRAb. RNA was extracted from PBMCs in TRIzol for both TCR sequencing and RNA sequencing. Graves' disease was diagnosed according to American Thyroid Association guidelines. The patients came from an endocrinology department in Xi'an, China. Each patient gave 9 to 10 milliliters of peripheral blood, collected in an EDTA anticoagulant tube. Ficoll Paque Plus density gradient separation was used to isolate PBMCs, and no further T cell sorting was performed. An Agilent 2100 Bioanalyzer and agarose gel were used to check RNA quality, while a NanoDrop 2000 measured RNA concentration. Details on this clonotype: Its antigen is unknown. The junction and the germline gene differ at one end; a read error may be behind it.

CDR1 and CDR2 are read off the germline V gene as MDHEN and SYDVKM. The CDR3 spans 12 residues, from the cysteine through the phenylalanine. The entry retains the CDR3 DNA only, 36 bases that are in frame from base 1. To prepare the library, multiplex PCR was applied. Sequencing relied on an Illumina HiSeq 4000. CDR3 regions were amplified by Arm-PCR with iRepertoire HTBI primers to construct TCR beta libraries. Before sequencing, the PCR products underwent gel purification. The study's processing was this. Gene usage analysis of CDR3 amino acid clonotypes used the approximately 56 TRBV and 14 to 15 TRBJ segments found across samples. COPE and FqMerger were used to merge filtered high-quality paired reads into contigs. BLAST was used to align contigs to IMGT TRBV, TRBD and TRBJ reference genes, and CDR3 was defined according to IMGT. Clonotypes above 0.1% frequency were classified as highly expanded clones. Repertoire diversity was measured by Shannon entropy, and V-J evenness by the Gini coefficient. Public clonotypes were defined as clonotypes shared by more than one individual. The public reads were quality trimmed at Q25 with fastp and then assembled into clones with MiXCR by TCRdb, keeping productive beta chains. Each entry merges the rows of one CDR3 protein and shows their most common DNA and genes. The V and J calls come from TCRdb's annotation, not from the publication. The sample profile shows under 450,000 distinct CDR3 sequences; around a quarter of them were found once. The ten largest make up roughly 26% of the sample.

This receptor chain uses TRBV28 and TRBJ2-5; the D gene assignment is ambiguous. The input for sequencing was peripheral blood mononuclear cells (PBMCs), taken when the disease was refractory, from a patient treated with antithyroid drugs. This TCR was sampled from a female donor with Graves disease. The DNA sequence is as follows: TGTGCCGGCAGTTCCGCCCAAGAGACCCAGTACTTC. This encodes CAGSSAQETQYF.